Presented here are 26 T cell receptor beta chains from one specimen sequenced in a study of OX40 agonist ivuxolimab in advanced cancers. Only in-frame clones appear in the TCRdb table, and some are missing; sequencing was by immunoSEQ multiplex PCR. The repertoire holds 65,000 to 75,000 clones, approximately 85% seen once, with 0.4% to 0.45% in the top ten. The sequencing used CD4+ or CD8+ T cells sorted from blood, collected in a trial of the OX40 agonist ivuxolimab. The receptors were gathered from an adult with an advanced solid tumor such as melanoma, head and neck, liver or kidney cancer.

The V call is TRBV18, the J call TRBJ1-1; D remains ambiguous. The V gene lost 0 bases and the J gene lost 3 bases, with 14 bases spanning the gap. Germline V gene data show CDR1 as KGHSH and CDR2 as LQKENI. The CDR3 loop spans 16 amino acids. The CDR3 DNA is TGTGCCAGCTCACCACCCTCGATCGGGAGGTACACTGAAGCTTTCTTT. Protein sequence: CASSPPSIGRYTEAFF.

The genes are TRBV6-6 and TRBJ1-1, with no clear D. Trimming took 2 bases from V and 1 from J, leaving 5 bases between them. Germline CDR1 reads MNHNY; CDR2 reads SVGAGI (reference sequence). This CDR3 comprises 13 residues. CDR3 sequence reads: CASSYGGNTEAFF. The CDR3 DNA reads TGTGCCAGCAGTTACGGCGGGAACACTGAAGCTTTCTTT.

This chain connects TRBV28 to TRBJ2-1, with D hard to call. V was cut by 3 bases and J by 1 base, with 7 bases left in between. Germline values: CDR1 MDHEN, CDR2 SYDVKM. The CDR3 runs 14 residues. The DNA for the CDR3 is TGTGCCAGCAGTTTCCAGCGATCCTACAATGAGCAGTTCTTC. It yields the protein CASSFQRSYNEQFF.

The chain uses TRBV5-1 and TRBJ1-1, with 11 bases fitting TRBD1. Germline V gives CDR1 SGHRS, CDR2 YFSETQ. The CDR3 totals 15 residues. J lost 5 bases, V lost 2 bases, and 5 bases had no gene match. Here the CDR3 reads CASSLTGTGGTEAFF. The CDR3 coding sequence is TGCGCCAGCAGCTTAACGGGGACAGGGGGAACTGAAGCTTTCTTT. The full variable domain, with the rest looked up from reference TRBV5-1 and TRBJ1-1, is KAGVTQTPRYLIKTRGQQVTLSCSPISGHRSVSWYQQTPGQGLQFLFEYFSETQRNKGNFPGRFSGRQFSNSRSEMNVSTLELGDSALYLCASSLTGTGGTEAFFGQGTRLTVV.

The CDR3, as DNA: TGTGCCAGCAGTCTCCGAAGGAGTAACACTGAAGCTTTCTTT. It translates to CASSLRRSNTEAFF. The chain uses TRBV27 and TRBJ1-1; D unclear. The CDR3 totals 14 residues. Germline V gene lookup returns CDR1 MNHEY and CDR2 SMNVEV (reference sequence). Trimming shortened V by 5 bases and J by 2 bases, and 12 bases separated the two germline ends.

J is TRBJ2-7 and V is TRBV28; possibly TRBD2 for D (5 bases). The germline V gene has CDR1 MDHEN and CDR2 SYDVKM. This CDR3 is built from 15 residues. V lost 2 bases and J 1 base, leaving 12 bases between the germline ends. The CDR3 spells CASSLGGSESYEQYF. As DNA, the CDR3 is TGTGCCAGCAGTTTAGGCGGGTCGGAATCCTACGAGCAGTACTTC.

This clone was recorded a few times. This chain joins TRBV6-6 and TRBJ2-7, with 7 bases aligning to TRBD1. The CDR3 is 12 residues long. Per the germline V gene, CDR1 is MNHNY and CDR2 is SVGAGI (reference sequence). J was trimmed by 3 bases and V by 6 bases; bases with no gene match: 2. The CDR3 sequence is CASRTGIYEQYF. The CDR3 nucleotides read TGTGCCAGCAGGACAGGGATCTACGAGCAGTACTTC.

The CDR3 nucleotides are TGTGCCAGCAGCTCGGACAGGGGGGAGACCCAGTACTTC. It codes for CASSSDRGETQYF. The chain couples TRBV11-2 to TRBJ2-5; 10 positions agree with TRBD1. CDR1 is SGHAT and CDR2 is FQNNGV in the germline V gene. The CDR3 is made up of 13 amino acids. The trim removed 4 bases at V and 5 bases at J, leaving 1 base unmatched.

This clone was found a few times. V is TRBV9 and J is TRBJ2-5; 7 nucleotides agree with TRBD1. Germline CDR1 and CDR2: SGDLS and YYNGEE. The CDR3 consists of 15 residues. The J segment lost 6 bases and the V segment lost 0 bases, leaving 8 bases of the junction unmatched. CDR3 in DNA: TGTGCCAGCAGCGTAGGGGAGACAGGGCTGAAGACCCAGTACTTC. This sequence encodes CASSVGETGLKTQYF.

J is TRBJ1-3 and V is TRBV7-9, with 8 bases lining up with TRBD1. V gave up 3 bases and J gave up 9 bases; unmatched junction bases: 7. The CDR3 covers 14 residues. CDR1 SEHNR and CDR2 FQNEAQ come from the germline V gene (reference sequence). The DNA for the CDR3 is TGTGCCAGCAGCTTGCAGGGGGCGCTTGGCACCATATATTTT. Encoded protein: CASSLQGALGTIYF.

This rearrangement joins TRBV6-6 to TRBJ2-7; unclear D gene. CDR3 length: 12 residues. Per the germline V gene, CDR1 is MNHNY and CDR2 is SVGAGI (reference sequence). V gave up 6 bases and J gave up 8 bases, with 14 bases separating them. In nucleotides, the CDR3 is TGTGCCAGCAGGAGGAGCTCAGAACAGCAGTACTTC. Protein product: CASRRSSEQQYF.

The CDR3 bases are TGTGCCAGCAGCCAAGGAGGCGGGTATGAGGAAAAACTGTTTTTT. Translating gives CASSQGGGYEEKLFF. This chain links TRBV4-2 with TRBJ1-4, with no clear D. From germline, CDR1 is LGHNA and CDR2 YNFKEQ. The CDR3 is made up of 15 amino acids. Trimming removed 1 base at V and 8 bases at J, with 14 bases between.

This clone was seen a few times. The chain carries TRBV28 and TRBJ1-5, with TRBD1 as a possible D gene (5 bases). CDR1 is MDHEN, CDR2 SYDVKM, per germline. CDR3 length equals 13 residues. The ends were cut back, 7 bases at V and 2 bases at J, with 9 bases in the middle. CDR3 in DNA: TGTGCCAGCACCGGGACCCGCAATCAGCCCCAGCATTTT. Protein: CASTGTRNQPQHF.

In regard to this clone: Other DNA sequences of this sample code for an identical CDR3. The chain's CDR3 is CASSLSNYGYTF. CDR3 in DNA: TGTGCCAGCAGCCTATCCAACTATGGCTACACCTTC. The chain couples TRBV28 to TRBJ1-2; D is undetermined. Germline V CDR1 and CDR2: MDHEN, SYDVKM. The V gene lost 6 bases and the J gene lost 2 bases, with 7 bases spanning the gap. The CDR3 contains 12 residues.

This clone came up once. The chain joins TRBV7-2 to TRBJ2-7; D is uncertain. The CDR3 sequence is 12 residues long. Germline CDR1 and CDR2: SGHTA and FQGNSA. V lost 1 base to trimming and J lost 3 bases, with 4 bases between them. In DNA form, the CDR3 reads TGTGCCAGCAGCTTAGACAACTACGAGCAGTACTTC. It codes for CASSLDNYEQYF.

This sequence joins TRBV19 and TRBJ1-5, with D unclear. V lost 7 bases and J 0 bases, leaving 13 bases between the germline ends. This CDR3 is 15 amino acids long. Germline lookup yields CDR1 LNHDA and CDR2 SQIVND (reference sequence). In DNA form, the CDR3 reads TGTGCCAGTATCCAGGCAGGATATAGCAATCAGCCCCAGCATTTT. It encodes CASIQAGYSNQPQHF.

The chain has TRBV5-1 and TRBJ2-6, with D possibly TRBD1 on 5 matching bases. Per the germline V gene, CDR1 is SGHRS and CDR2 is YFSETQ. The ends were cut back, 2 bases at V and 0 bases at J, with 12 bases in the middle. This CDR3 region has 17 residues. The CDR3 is CASSLSQQGSGANVLTF. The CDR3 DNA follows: TGCGCCAGCAGCTTAAGCCAGCAGGGCTCTGGGGCCAACGTCCTGACTTTC. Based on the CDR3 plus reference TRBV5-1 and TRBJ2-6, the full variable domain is KAGVTQTPRYLIKTRGQQVTLSCSPISGHRSVSWYQQTPGQGLQFLFEYFSETQRNKGNFPGRFSGRQFSNSRSEMNVSTLELGDSALYLCASSLSQQGSGANVLTFGAGSRLTVL.

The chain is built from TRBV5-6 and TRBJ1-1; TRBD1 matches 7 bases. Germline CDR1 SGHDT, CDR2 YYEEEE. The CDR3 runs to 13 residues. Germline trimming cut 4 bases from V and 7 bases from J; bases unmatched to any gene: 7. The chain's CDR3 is CASSLGTADEAFF. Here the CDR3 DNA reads TGTGCCAGCAGCCTAGGGACAGCAGATGAAGCTTTCTTT.

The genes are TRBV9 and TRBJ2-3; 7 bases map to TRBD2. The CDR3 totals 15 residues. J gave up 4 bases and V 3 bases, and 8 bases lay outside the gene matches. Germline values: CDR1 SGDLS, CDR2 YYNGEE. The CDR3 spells CASSGSGTIPDTQYF. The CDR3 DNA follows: TGTGCCAGCAGCGGCAGCGGGACTATCCCAGATACGCAGTATTTT. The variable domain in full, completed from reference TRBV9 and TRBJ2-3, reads DSGVTQTPKHLITATGQRVTLRCSPRSGDLSVYWYQQSLDQGLQFLIQYYNGEERAKGNILERFSAQQFPDLHSELNLSSLELGDSALYFCASSGSGTIPDTQYFGPGTRLTVL.

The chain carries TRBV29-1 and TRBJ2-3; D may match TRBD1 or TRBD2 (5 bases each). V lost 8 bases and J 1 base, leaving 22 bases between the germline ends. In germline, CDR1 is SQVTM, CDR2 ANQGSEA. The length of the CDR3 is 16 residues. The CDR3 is CSLLPSRDRGTDTQYF. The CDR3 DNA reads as TGCAGCCTTCTTCCCTCGAGGGACCGCGGCACAGATACGCAGTATTTT.

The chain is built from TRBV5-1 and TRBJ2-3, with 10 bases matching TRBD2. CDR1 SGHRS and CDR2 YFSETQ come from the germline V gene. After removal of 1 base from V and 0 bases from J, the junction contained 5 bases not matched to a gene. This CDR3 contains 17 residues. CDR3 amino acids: CASSLNILAGSTDTQYF. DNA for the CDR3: TGCGCCAGCAGCTTGAATATACTAGCGGGGAGCACAGATACGCAGTATTTT.

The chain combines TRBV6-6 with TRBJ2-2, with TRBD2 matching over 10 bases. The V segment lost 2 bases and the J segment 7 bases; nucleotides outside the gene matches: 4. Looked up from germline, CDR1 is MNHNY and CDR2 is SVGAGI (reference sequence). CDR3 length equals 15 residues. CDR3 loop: CASSYLAGVVGELFF. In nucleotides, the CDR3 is TGTGCCAGCAGTTACCTAGCGGGAGTTGTCGGGGAGCTGTTTTTT.

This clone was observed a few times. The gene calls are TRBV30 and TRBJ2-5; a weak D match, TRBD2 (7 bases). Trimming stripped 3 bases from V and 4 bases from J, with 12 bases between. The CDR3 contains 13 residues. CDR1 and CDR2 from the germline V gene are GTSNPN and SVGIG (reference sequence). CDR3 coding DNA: TGTGCCTGGAGACGTAGGGGGGGAGAGACCCAGTACTTC. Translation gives CAWRRRGGETQYF.

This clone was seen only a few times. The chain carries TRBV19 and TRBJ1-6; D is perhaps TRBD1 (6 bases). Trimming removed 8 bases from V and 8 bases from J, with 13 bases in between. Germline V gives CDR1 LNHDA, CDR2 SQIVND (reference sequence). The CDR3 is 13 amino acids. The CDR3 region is CASSNRDDSPLHF. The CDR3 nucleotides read TGTGCCAGTTCGAACAGGGATGATTCACCCCTCCACTTT.

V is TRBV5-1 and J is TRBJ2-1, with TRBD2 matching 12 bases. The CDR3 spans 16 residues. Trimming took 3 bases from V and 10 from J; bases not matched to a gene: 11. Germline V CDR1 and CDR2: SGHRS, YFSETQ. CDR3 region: CASSWNLLAGGYEQFF. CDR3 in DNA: TGCGCCAGCAGCTGGAACTTACTAGCGGGGGGATACGAGCAGTTCTTC.

CDR3 loop: CASSKTDTEAFF. In nucleotides, the CDR3 is TGTGCCAGCAGTAAGACAGACACTGAAGCTTTCTTT. The J gene is TRBJ1-1, the V gene TRBV2; D might be TRBD1 (5 bases). V was shortened by 5 bases and J by 3 bases, with 7 bases between the two germline ends. In germline, CDR1 is SNHLY, CDR2 FYNNEI. This CDR3 region has 12 residues.